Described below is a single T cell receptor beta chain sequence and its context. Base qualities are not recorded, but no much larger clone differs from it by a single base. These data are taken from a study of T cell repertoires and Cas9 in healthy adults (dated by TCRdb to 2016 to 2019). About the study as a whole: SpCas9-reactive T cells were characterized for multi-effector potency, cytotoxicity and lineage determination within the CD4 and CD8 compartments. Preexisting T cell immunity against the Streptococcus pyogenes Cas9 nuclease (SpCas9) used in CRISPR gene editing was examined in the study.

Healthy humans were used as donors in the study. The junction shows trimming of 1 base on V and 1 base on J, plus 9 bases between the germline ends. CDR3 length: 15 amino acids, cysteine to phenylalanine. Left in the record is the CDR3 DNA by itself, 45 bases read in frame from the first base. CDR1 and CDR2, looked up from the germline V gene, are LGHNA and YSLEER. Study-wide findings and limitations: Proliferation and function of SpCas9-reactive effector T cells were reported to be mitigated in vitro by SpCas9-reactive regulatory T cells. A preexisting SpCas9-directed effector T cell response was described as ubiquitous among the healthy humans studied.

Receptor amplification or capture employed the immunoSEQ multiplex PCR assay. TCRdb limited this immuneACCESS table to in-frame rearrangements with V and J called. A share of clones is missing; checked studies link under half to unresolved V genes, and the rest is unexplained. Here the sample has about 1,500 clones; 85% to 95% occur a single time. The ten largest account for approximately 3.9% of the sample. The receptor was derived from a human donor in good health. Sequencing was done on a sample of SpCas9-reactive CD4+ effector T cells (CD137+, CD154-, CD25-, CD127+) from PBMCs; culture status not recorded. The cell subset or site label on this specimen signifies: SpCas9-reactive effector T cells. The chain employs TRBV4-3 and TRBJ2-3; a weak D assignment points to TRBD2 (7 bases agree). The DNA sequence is TGCGCCAGCAGCCAAGGGGGGGGGCGCACAGATACGCAGTATTTT. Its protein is CASSQGGGRTDTQYF.